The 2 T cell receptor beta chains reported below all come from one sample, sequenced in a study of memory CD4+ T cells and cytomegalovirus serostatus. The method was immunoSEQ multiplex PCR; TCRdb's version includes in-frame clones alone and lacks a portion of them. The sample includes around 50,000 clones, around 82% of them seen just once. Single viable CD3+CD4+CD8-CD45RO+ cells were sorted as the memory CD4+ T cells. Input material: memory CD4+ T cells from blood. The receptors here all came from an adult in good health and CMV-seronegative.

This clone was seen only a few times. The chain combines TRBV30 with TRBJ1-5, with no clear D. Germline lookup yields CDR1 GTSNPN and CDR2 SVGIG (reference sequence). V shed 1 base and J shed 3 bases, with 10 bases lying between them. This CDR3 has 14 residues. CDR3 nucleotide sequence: TGTGCCTGGAGTGGAGTAGGGTACAATCAGCCCCAGCATTTT. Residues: CAWSGVGYNQPQHF. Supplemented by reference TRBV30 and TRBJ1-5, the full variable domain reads SQTIHQWPATLVQPVGSPLSLECTVEGTSNPNLYWYRQAAGRGLQLLFYSVGIGQISSEVPQNLSASRPQDRQFILSSKKLLLSDSGFYLCAWSGVGYNQPQHFGDGTRLSIL.

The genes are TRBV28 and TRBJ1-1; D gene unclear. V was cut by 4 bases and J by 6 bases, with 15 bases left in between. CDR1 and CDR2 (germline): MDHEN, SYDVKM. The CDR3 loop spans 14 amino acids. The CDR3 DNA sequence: TGTGCCAGCAGTTCTGCGCTTACGAGTGCTGAAGCTTTCTTT. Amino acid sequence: CASSSALTSAEAFF.